Listed below are T cell receptor beta chains from one sample, sequenced in a study of cytomegalovirus exposure and HLA in healthy donors. Clones were read by immunoSEQ multiplex PCR, and TCRdb kept only the in-frame ones, dropping some. The repertoire holds about 140,000 clones, with around 78% as singletons. The sequenced sample was PBMCs. These receptors came from a woman between 18 and 29 years old in good health and CMV-seropositive. The CDR3 runs from the conserved cysteine through the conserved F or W. Each record gives: J gene, V gene, D gene, clone size, CDR3 DNA, CDR3 protein. The D gene is left open where the match is weak. Expanded clones get a size class; other rows say once, few or many, or leave the size out.

J: TRBJ1-1
V: TRBV6-1
D: NA
size: NA
DNA: TGTGCCAGCAGCGGCTCGAGGGGGACTGAAGCTTTCTTT
CDR3: CASSGSRGTEAFF

J: TRBJ2-3
V: TRBV9
D: TRBD2
size: NA
DNA: TGTGCCAGCAGCCGTCCCAGCGGGGGGCCATGGACGCAGTATTTT
CDR3: CASSRPSGGPWTQYF

J: TRBJ1-5
V: TRBV4-3
D: NA
size: many
DNA: TGCGCCAGCAGCCAAGAGGATCGGCAGGGTGGAGAGCCCCAGCATTTT
CDR3: CASSQEDRQGGEPQHF

J: TRBJ2-7
V: TRBV28
D: NA
size: NA
DNA: TGTGCCAGCAGTTTAGGTCCAGGGGCCCCCTACGAGCAGTACTTC
CDR3: CASSLGPGAPYEQYF

J: TRBJ2-7
V: TRBV2
D: TRBD1
size: once
DNA: TGTGCCAGCAGTGACCCAGCAGGACAGGGCAACGAGCAGTACTTC
CDR3: CASSDPAGQGNEQYF

J: TRBJ1-5
V: TRBV9
D: TRBD1
size: NA
DNA: TGTGCCAGCAGCGTAGGGGACAGCCCAAATCAGCCCCAGCATTTT
CDR3: CASSVGDSPNQPQHF

J: TRBJ2-7
V: TRBV2
D: TRBD1
size: NA
DNA: TGTGCCAGCAGTCCCCCGACAGGGCTCTCCTACGAGCAGTACTTC
CDR3: CASSPPTGLSYEQYF

J: TRBJ1-2
V: TRBV19
D: NA
size: NA
DNA: TGTGCCAGTAGTCCCCAGGGAAGGGATCTGGGTGGCTACACCTTC
CDR3: CASSPQGRDLGGYTF

J: TRBJ2-7
V: TRBV18
D: NA
size: NA
DNA: TGTGCCAGCTCACCCGGCCAGGGCAACCACGAGCAGTACTTC
CDR3: CASSPGQGNHEQYF

J: TRBJ1-2
V: TRBV19
D: NA
size: NA
DNA: TGTGCCAGTATGTCACAGAACTATGGCTACACCTTC
CDR3: CASMSQNYGYTF

J: TRBJ2-2
V: TRBV19
D: TRBD2
size: few
DNA: TGTGCCAGTAGTATGGGGGGGTACACCGGGGAGCTGTTTTTT
CDR3: CASSMGGYTGELFF

J: TRBJ1-1
V: TRBV9
D: NA
size: NA
DNA: TGTGCCAGCAGCGCCCTCAGGGGCACTGAAGCTTTCTTT
CDR3: CASSALRGTEAFF

J: TRBJ1-1
V: TRBV6-5
D: NA
size: NA
DNA: TGTGCCAGCAGTTACTCGCCAGGGAACACTGAAGCTTTCTTT
CDR3: CASSYSPGNTEAFF

J: TRBJ2-3
V: TRBV5-5
D: NA
size: few
DNA: TGTGCCAGCAGCTTGGCTCCGGCAGATACGCAGTATTTT
CDR3: CASSLAPADTQYF

J: TRBJ1-1
V: TRBV29-1
D: NA
size: NA
DNA: TGCAGCGTCGTCCGGGACACTGAAGCTTTCTTT
CDR3: CSVVRDTEAFF

J: TRBJ2-7
V: TRBV4-2
D: TRBD2
size: NA
DNA: TGTGCCAGCAGCCAAGGCGGGGGGGCCGACTACGAGCAGTACTTC
CDR3: CASSQGGGADYEQYF

J: TRBJ2-1
V: TRBV11-2
D: NA
size: NA
DNA: TGTGCCAGCAAACAGGTCGGTTCTTTTGAGCAGTTCTTC
CDR3: CASKQVGSFEQFF

J: TRBJ2-7
V: TRBV7-9
D: NA
size: NA
DNA: TGTGCCAGCAGCTACAAAGGGGGAGCTAGCGGAGTGTACGAGCAGTACTTC
CDR3: CASSYKGGASGVYEQYF

J: TRBJ2-7
V: TRBV18
D: NA
size: once
DNA: TGTGCCAGCTCACCGGGACAAACCTACGAGCAGTACTTC
CDR3: CASSPGQTYEQYF

J: TRBJ1-1
V: TRBV6-5
D: NA
size: NA
DNA: TGTGCCAGCAGTTACTCGACCGGGACTGAAGCTTTCTTT
CDR3: CASSYSTGTEAFF

J: TRBJ2-4
V: TRBV7-2
D: TRBD2
size: NA
DNA: TGTGCCAGCAGCTTAGTGGGACTAGCGGGGGTCATAGCCAAAAACATTCAGTACTTC
CDR3: CASSLVGLAGVIAKNIQYF

J: TRBJ1-6
V: TRBV4-1
D: TRBD1
size: NA
DNA: TGCGCCAGCAGCCAAGGAACACAGGGGAATTCACCCCTCCACTTT
CDR3: CASSQGTQGNSPLHF

J: TRBJ1-3
V: TRBV2
D: NA
size: NA
DNA: TGTGCCAGTGTCTTACAGAGCTCTGGAAACACCATATATTTT
CDR3: CASVLQSSGNTIYF

J: TRBJ1-6
V: TRBV30
D: TRBD1
size: NA
DNA: TGTGCCTGGAGTCTAGGGCCGACAGGGCATTGGCGCAATTCACCCCTCCACTTT
CDR3: CAWSLGPTGHWRNSPLHF

J: TRBJ1-1
V: TRBV6-1
D: NA
size: NA
DNA: TGTGCCAGCAGTGTCTCAGGGGAGGGCACTGAAGCTTTCTTT
CDR3: CASSVSGEGTEAFF

J: TRBJ1-6
V: TRBV5-1
D: TRBD1
size: NA
DNA: TGCGCCAGCAGCTCGGGACAGGGGGGTTCACCCCTCCACTTT
CDR3: CASSSGQGGSPLHF

J: TRBJ2-7
V: TRBV15
D: TRBD1
size: once
DNA: TGTGCCACCAGCAGCGATAACCGGGACAGGGGCATCTACGAGCAGTACTTC
CDR3: CATSSDNRDRGIYEQYF

J: TRBJ1-6
V: TRBV27
D: NA
size: NA
DNA: TGTGCCAGCAGACCCCAGGGTCCCTATAATTCACCCCTCCACTTT
CDR3: CASRPQGPYNSPLHF

J: TRBJ1-1
V: TRBV19
D: NA
size: once
DNA: TGTGCCAGAAAACAGGAGAACACTGAAGCTTTCTTT
CDR3: CARKQENTEAFF

J: TRBJ2-5
V: TRBV29-1
D: TRBD1
size: NA
DNA: TGCAGCGTCGGTAGTGAACAGGGGGCTGGTCGAATTAAGACCCAGTACTTC
CDR3: CSVGSEQGAGRIKTQYF

J: TRBJ2-3
V: TRBV6-4
D: TRBD2
size: few
DNA: TGTGCCAGCAGTGACTCGGCGGGGGGGGCCACAGATACGCAGTATTTT
CDR3: CASSDSAGGATDTQYF

J: TRBJ1-2
V: TRBV5-1
D: NA
size: few
DNA: TGCGCCAGCAGCTTCGACAGTAACTATGGCTACACCTTC
CDR3: CASSFDSNYGYTF

J: TRBJ2-3
V: TRBV5-1
D: TRBD2
size: NA
DNA: TGCGCCAGCAGGCCGGGGGGGCCCACAGATACGCAGTATTTT
CDR3: CASRPGGPTDTQYF

J: TRBJ2-5
V: TRBV10-3
D: NA
size: few
DNA: TGTGCCATCAGGGACAGACAAGAGACCCAGTACTTC
CDR3: CAIRDRQETQYF

J: TRBJ1-3
V: TRBV2
D: NA
size: NA
DNA: TGTGCCAGCAGTGAAACCCCTGCGTGGTCTGGAAACACCATATATTTT
CDR3: CASSETPAWSGNTIYF

J: TRBJ2-1
V: TRBV19
D: TRBD1
size: NA
DNA: TGTGCCAGTAGTAGCGGGACAGGGGACAATGAGCAGTTCTTC
CDR3: CASSSGTGDNEQFF

J: TRBJ1-2
V: TRBV5-6
D: TRBD1
size: once
DNA: TGTGCCAGCAGCCCGGGACAGACCAACTATGGCTACACCTTC
CDR3: CASSPGQTNYGYTF

J: TRBJ1-2
V: TRBV4-3
D: NA
size: NA
DNA: TGCGCCAGCAGCCAAGTGGGGGGGTCGGGAGGCTACACCTTC
CDR3: CASSQVGGSGGYTF

J: TRBJ1-5
V: TRBV7-9
D: TRBD1
size: NA
DNA: TGTGCCAGCAGCAGGACAGGGATCAATCAGCCCCAGCATTTT
CDR3: CASSRTGINQPQHF

J: TRBJ1-5
V: TRBV27
D: NA
size: NA
DNA: TGTGCCAGCAGAGCAGAACGCGGCGGCAATCAGCCCCAGCATTTT
CDR3: CASRAERGGNQPQHF

J: TRBJ2-7
V: TRBV4-3
D: TRBD1
size: NA
DNA: TGCGCCAGCAGCTTACAGGGGTCCTCCTACGAGCAGTACTTC
CDR3: CASSLQGSSYEQYF

J: TRBJ2-1
V: TRBV21-1
D: NA
size: NA
DNA: TGTGCCAGCAGCAAAGACACCAACAATGAGCAGTTCTTC
CDR3: CASSKDTNNEQFF

J: TRBJ2-5
V: TRBV5-1
D: NA
size: NA
DNA: TGCGCCAGCAGCTCACAGGGTCTAGAGACCCAGTACTTC
CDR3: CASSSQGLETQYF

J: TRBJ2-7
V: TRBV7-6
D: TRBD2
size: NA
DNA: TGTGCCAGCAGCTTACTAGCGGGGGGGGGCGAGCAGTACTTC
CDR3: CASSLLAGGGEQYF

J: TRBJ1-1
V: TRBV29-1
D: NA
size: NA
DNA: TGCAGCGTTACTCCGATGAACACTGAAGCTTTCTTT
CDR3: CSVTPMNTEAFF

J: TRBJ1-2
V: TRBV25-1
D: TRBD1
size: NA
DNA: TGTGCCAGCAGTGAATGGGGGACAGGGCGGAATGGCTACACCTTC
CDR3: CASSEWGTGRNGYTF

J: TRBJ2-1
V: TRBV9
D: NA
size: NA
DNA: TGTGCCAGCAGCGTAGGGGAGGGGGTGGGGGGGGGCTACAATGAGCAGTTCTTC
CDR3: CASSVGEGVGGGYNEQFF

J: TRBJ2-4
V: TRBV19
D: NA
size: NA
DNA: TGTGCCAGTAGTATAGATCTATCGGGAGCCAAAAACATTCAGTACTTC
CDR3: CASSIDLSGAKNIQYF

J: TRBJ1-6
V: TRBV4-1
D: NA
size: NA
DNA: TGCGCCAGCAGCCCAGGCCCGGGAACTAATTCACCCCTCCACTTT
CDR3: CASSPGPGTNSPLHF

J: TRBJ2-7
V: TRBV5-1
D: TRBD1
size: few
DNA: TGCGCCAGCAGCTTGGGGCCGACGAGGACAGGGTCCTACGAGCAGTACTTC
CDR3: CASSLGPTRTGSYEQYF

J: TRBJ2-3
V: TRBV7-2
D: TRBD2
size: NA
DNA: TGTGCCAGCAGCTTCGGACTAGCGGGGGGCGGCACAGATACGCAGTATTTT
CDR3: CASSFGLAGGGTDTQYF

J: TRBJ2-7
V: TRBV7-9
D: NA
size: NA
DNA: TGTGCCAGCAACCCTCTCGGGTCGACCTACGAGCAGTACTTC
CDR3: CASNPLGSTYEQYF

J: TRBJ2-3
V: TRBV10-3
D: TRBD2
size: NA
DNA: TGTGCCATCAGTGACCGGACTAGCGGGGGGGCCGGAGATACGCAGTATTTT
CDR3: CAISDRTSGGAGDTQYF

J: TRBJ2-7
V: TRBV7-2
D: TRBD1
size: NA
DNA: TGTGCCAGCAGCTCCCACGGACAGGGGTGGTACGAGCAGTACTTC
CDR3: CASSSHGQGWYEQYF